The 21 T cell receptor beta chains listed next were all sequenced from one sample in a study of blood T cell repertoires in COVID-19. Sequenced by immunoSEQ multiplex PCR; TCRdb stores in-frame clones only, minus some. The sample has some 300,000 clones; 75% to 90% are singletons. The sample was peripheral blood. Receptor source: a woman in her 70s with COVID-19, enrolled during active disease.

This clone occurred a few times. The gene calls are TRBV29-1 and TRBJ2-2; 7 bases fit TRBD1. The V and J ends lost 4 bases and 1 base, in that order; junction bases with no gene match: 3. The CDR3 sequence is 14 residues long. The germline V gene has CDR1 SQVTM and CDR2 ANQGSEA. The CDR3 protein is CSVVDRMNTGELFF. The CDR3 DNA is TGCAGCGTTGTGGACAGGATGAACACCGGGGAGCTGTTTTTT.

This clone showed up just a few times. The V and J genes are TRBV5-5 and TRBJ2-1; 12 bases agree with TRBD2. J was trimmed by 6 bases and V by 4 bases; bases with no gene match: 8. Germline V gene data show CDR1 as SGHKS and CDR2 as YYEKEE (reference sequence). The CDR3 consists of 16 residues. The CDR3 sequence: CASSPSSGGGSNEQFF. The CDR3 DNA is TGTGCCAGCAGCCCCTCTAGCGGGGGGGGATCCAATGAGCAGTTCTTC. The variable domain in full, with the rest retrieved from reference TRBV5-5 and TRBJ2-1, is DAGVTQSPTHLIKTRGQQVTLRCSPISGHKSVSWYQQVLGQGPQFIFQYYEKEERGRGNFPDRFSARQFPNYSSELNVNALLLGDSALYLCASSPSSGGGSNEQFFGPGTRLTVL.

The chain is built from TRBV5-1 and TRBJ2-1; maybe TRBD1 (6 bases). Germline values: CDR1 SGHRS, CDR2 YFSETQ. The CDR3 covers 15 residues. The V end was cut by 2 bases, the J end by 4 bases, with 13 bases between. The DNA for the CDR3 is TGCGCCAGCAGCTTTACACAGGGACCATACAATGAGCAGTTCTTC. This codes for CASSFTQGPYNEQFF.

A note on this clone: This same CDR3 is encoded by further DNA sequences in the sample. The CDR3: CASSLAGGNTEAFF. CDR3 sequence (DNA): TGTGCCAGCAGCTTGGCGGGGGGTAACACTGAAGCTTTCTTT. The chain combines TRBV5-4 with TRBJ1-1, with D possibly TRBD1 on 5 matching bases. CDR3 length: 14 residues. V dropped 0 bases and J dropped 2 bases, with 8 bases sitting between them. Germline CDR1 is SGHNT and CDR2 is YYREEE (reference sequence).

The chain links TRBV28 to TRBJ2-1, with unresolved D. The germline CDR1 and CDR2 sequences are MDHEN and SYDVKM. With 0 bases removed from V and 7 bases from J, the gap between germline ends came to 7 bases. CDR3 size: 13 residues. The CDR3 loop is CASSLWSGNEQFF. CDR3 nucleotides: TGTGCCAGCAGTTTATGGTCCGGGAATGAGCAGTTCTTC.

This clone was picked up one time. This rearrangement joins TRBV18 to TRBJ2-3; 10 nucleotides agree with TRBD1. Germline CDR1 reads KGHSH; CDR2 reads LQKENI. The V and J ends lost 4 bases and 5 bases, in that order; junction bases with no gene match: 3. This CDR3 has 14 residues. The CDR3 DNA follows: TGTGCCAGCTCACGGACAGGGGGGGTAGATACGCAGTATTTT. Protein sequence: CASSRTGGVDTQYF.

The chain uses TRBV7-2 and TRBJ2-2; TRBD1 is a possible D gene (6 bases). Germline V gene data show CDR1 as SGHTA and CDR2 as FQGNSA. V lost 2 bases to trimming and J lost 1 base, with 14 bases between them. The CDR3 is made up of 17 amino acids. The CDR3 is CASSLHRGRGNTGELFF. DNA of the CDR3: TGTGCCAGCAGCTTACATAGGGGCAGGGGGAACACCGGGGAGCTGTTTTTT.

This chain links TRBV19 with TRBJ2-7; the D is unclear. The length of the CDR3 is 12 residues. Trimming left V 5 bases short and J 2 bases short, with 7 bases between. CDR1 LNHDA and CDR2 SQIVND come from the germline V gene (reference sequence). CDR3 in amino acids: CASSGSTYEQYF. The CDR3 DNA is TGTGCCAGTAGTGGCAGTACCTACGAGCAGTACTTC.

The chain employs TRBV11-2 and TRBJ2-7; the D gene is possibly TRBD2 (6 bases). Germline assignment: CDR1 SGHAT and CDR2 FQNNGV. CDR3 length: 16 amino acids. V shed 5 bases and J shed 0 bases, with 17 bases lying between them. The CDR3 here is CASSPFRGGYSYEQYF. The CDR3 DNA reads TGTGCCAGCAGCCCCTTTCGGGGAGGTTACTCCTACGAGCAGTACTTC.

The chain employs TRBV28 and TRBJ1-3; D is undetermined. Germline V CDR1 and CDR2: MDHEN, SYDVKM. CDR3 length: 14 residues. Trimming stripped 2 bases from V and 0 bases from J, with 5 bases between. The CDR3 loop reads CASSLQVSGNTIYF. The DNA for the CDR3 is TGTGCCAGCAGTTTACAGGTCTCTGGAAACACCATATATTTT.

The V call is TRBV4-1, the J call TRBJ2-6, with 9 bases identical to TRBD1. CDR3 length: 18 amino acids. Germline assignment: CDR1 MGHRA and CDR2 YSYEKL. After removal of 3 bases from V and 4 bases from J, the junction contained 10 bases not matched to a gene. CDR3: CASSQRQGDLAGANVLTF. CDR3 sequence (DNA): TGCGCCAGCAGCCAGCGACAGGGGGATCTCGCCGGGGCCAACGTCCTGACTTTC.

The CDR3 reads CASTRKDRGNEQFF. CDR3 coding DNA: TGTGCCAGCACCCGGAAGGACAGGGGGAATGAGCAGTTCTTC. The chain carries TRBV6-5 and TRBJ2-1, with TRBD1 matching 10 bases. The CDR3 has 14 amino acids. V dropped 7 bases and J dropped 7; count of bases not matched to a gene: 7. Germline V lookup: CDR1 MNHEY, CDR2 SVGAGI.

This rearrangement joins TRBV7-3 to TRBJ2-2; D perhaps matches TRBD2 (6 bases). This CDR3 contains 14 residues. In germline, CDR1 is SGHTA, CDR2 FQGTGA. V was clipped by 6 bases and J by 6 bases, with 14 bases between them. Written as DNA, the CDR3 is TGTGCCAGCAGTGGAGGGGCCTCCCCCGGGGAGCTGTTTTTT. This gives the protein CASSGGASPGELFF. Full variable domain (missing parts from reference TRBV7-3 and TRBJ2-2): GAGVSQTPSNKVTEKGKYVELRCDPISGHTALYWYRQSLGQGPEFLIYFQGTGAADDSGLPNDRFFAVRPEGSVSTLKIQRTERGDSAVYLCASSGGASPGELFFGEGSRLTVL.

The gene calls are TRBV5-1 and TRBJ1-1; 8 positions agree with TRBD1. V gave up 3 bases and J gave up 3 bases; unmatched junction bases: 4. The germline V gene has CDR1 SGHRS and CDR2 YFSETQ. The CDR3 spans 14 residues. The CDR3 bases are TGCGCCAGCAGCTATACAGGGGGGGACACTGAAGCTTTCTTT. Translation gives CASSYTGGDTEAFF. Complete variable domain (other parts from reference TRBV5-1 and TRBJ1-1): KAGVTQTPRYLIKTRGQQVTLSCSPISGHRSVSWYQQTPGQGLQFLFEYFSETQRNKGNFPGRFSGRQFSNSRSEMNVSTLELGDSALYLCASSYTGGDTEAFFGQGTRLTVV.

The CDR3 loop reads CASSQDLRAGALNEQFF. Here the CDR3 DNA reads TGCGCCAGCAGCCAAGATCTGAGGGCAGGGGCGCTCAATGAGCAGTTCTTC. The chain uses TRBV4-1 and TRBJ2-1, with D maybe TRBD1 (6 bases). Trimming took 0 bases from V and 6 from J, leaving 18 bases between them. There are 17 residues in the CDR3. In germline, CDR1 is MGHRA, CDR2 YSYEKL.

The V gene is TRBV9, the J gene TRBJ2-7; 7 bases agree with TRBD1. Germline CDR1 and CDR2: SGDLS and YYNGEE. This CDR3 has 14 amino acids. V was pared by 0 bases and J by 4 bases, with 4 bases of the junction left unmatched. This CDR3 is CASSVGQGLYEQYF. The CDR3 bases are TGTGCCAGCAGCGTAGGACAGGGCCTTTACGAGCAGTACTTC.

The CDR3 loop reads CASSQDTGARNDYRISPLHF. The CDR3 DNA follows: TGTGCCAGCAGCCAAGATACAGGGGCCCGTAATGACTATAGGATTTCACCCCTCCACTTT. The V and J genes are TRBV3-1 (or the pseudogene TRBV3-2) and TRBJ1-6, with 7 bases fitting TRBD1. Germline CDR1 LGHDT, CDR2 YNNKEL (reference sequence). The trim removed 0 bases at V and 9 bases at J, leaving 20 bases unmatched. The CDR3 is 20 residues long.

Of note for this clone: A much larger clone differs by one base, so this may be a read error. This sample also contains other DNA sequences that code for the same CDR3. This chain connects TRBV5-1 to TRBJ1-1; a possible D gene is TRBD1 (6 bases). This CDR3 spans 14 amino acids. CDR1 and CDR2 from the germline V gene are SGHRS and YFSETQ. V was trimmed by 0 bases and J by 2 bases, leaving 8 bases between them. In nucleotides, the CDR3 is TGCGCCAGCAGCTTGGAAGGGGGAAACACTGAAGCTTTCTTT. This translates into CASSLEGGNTEAFF.

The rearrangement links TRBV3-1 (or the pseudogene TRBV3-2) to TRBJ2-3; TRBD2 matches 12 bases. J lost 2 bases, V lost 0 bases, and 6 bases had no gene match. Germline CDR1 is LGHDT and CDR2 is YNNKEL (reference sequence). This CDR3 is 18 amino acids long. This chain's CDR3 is CASSQDRLAGGPTDTQYF. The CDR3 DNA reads TGTGCCAGCAGCCAAGATAGGCTAGCGGGGGGGCCCACAGATACGCAGTATTTT.

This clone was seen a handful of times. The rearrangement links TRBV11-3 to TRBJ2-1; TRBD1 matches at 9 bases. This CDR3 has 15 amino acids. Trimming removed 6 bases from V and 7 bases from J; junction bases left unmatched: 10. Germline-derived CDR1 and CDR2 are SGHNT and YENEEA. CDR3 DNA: TGTGCCAGCAGTTTGGACAGGGGTCCCAATAATGAGCAGTTCTTC. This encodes CASSLDRGPNNEQFF.

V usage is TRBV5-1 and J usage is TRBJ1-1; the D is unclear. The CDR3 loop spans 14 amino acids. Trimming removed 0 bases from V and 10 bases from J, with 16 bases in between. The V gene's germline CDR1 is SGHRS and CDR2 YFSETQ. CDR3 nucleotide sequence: TGCGCCAGCAGCTTGGAGGCGGCCGATCACGGAGCTTTCTTT. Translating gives CASSLEAADHGAFF.